This T cell receptor beta chain derives from a study of T cells in Graves' hyperthyroidism and ophthalmopathy. Study-level background: Peripheral blood was acquired at first diagnosis, ahead of any therapy whatsoever.

Amplified TCR beta CDR3 regions came from RNA transcripts. The TCR CDR3 first-round RT-PCR relied on the HTBI primer set. TCRdb re-called the multiplex PCR reads with MiXCR, one entry per CDR3 protein. The sample carries hundreds of thousands of distinct CDR3 sequences, 18% recorded once. Trimming removed 4 bases at V and 1 base at J, with 14 bases between. The CDR3 is made up of 15 amino acids. Germline CDR1 is SGHRS and CDR2 is YFSETQ. The sequence derives from a woman between 50 and 59 years old with Graves' hyperthyroidism that later progressed to Graves' ophthalmopathy. Sequences were obtained from blood. The chain employs TRBV5-1 and TRBJ1-1; possibly TRBD1 for D (5 bases). DNA of the CDR3: TGCGCCAGCAGCACCCCCCCCGGGGGGAACACTGAAGCTTTCTTT. This translates into CASSTPPGGNTEAFF.